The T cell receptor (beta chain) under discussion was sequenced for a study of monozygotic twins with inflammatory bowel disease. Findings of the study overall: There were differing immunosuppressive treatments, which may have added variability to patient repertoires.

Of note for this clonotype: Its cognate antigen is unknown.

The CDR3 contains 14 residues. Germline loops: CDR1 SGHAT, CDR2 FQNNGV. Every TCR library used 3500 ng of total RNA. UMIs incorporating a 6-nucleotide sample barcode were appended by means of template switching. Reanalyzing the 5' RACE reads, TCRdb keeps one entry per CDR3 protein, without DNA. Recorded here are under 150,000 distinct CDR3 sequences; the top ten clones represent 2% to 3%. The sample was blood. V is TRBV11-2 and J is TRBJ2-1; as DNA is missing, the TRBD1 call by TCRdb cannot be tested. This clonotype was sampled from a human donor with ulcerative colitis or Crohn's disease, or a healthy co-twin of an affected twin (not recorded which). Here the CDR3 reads CASSLVFGGRELFF.